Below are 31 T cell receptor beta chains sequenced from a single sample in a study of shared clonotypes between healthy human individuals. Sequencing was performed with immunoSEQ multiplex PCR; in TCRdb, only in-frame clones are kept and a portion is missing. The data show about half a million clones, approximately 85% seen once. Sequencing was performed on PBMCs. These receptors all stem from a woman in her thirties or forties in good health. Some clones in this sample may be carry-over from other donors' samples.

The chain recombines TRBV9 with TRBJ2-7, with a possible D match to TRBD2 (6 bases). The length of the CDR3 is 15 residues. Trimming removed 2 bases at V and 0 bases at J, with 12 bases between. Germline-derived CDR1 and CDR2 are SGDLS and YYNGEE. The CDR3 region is CASSVRDSSSYEQYF. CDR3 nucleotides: TGTGCCAGCAGCGTCAGGGACTCTAGCTCCTACGAGCAGTACTTC.

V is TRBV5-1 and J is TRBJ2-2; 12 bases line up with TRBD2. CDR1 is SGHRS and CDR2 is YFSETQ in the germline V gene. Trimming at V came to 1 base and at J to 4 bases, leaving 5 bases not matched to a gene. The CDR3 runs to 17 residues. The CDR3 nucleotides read TGCGCCAGCAGCTTGAGTCTAGCGGGAGGGACCACCGGGGAGCTGTTTTTT. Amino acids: CASSLSLAGGTTGELFF.

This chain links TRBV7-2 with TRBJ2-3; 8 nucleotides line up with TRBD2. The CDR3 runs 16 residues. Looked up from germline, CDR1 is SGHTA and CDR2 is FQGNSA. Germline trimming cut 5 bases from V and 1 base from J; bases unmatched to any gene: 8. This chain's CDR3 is CASSPLDGRGTDTQYF. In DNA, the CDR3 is TGTGCCAGCAGCCCCTTGGACGGGAGGGGCACAGATACGCAGTATTTT.

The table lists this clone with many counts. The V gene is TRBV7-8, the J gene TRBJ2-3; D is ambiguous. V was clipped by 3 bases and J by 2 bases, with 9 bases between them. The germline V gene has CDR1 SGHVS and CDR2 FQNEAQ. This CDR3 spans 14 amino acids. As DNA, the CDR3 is TGTGCCAGCAGCTTTTGGAAAGACACAGATACGCAGTATTTT. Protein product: CASSFWKDTDTQYF.

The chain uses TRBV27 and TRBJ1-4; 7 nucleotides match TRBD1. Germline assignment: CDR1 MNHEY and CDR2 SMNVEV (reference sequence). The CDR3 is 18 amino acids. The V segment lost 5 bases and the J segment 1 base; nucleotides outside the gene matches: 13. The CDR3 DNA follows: TGTGCCAGCAGTCCAAAGACAGGGACGGCGATAACTAATGAAAAACTGTTTTTT. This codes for CASSPKTGTAITNEKLFF.

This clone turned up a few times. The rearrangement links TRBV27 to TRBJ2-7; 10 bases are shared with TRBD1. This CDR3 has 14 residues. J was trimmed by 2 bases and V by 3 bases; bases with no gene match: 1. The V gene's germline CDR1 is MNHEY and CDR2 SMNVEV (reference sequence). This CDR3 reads CASSFGTGAYEQYF. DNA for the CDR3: TGTGCCAGCAGTTTCGGGACAGGGGCCTACGAGCAGTACTTC.

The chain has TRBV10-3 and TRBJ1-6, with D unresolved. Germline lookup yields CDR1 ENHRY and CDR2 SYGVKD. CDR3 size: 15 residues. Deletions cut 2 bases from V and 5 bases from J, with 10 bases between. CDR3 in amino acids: CAISEGRTDNSPLHF. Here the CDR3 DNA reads TGTGCCATCAGTGAGGGGAGGACCGATAATTCACCCCTCCACTTT.

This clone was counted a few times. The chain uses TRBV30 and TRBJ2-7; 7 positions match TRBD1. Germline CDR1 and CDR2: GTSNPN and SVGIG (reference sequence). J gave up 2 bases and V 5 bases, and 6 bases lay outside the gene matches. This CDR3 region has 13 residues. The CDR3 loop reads CAWVRDRPYEQYF. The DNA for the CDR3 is TGTGCCTGGGTCCGGGACAGACCCTACGAGCAGTACTTC.

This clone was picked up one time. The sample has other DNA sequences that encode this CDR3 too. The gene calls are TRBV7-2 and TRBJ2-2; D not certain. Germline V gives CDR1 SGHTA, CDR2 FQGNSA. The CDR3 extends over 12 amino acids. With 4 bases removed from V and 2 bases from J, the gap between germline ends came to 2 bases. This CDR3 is CASSSNTGELFF. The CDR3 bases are TGTGCCAGCAGCTCTAACACCGGGGAGCTGTTTTTT.

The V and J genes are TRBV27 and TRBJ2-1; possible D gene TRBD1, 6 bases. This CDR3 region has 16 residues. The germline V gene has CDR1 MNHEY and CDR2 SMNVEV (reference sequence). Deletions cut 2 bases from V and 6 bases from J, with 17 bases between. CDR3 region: CASSLTRGLGGNEQFF. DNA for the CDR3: TGTGCCAGCAGTTTAACCAGGGGCTTAGGGGGCAATGAGCAGTTCTTC.

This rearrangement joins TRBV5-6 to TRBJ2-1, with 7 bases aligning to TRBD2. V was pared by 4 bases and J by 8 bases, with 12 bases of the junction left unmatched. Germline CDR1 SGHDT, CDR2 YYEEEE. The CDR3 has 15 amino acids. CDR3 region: CASSPTGGTRYEQFF. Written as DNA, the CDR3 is TGTGCCAGCAGCCCCACGGGAGGAACTCGTTATGAGCAGTTCTTC.

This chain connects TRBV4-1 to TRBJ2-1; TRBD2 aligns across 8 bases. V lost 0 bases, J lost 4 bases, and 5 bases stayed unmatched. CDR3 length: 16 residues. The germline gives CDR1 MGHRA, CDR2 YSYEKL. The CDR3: CASSQDKASGYNEQFF. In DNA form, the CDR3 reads TGCGCCAGCAGCCAAGATAAGGCTAGCGGGTACAATGAGCAGTTCTTC.

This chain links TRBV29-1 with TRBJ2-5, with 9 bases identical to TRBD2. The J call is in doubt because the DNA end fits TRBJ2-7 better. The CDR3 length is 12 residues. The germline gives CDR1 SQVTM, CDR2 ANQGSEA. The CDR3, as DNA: TGCAGCGTTGAAGGACTAGCGGACGAGCAGTACTTC. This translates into CSVEGLADEQYF.

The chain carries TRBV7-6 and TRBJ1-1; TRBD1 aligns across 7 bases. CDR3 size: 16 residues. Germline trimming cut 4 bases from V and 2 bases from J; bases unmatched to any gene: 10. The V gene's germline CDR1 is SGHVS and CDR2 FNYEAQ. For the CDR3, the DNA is TGTGCCAGCAGCTCACCCCGGGACAGTGCTAACACTGAAGCTTTCTTT. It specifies CASSSPRDSANTEAFF.

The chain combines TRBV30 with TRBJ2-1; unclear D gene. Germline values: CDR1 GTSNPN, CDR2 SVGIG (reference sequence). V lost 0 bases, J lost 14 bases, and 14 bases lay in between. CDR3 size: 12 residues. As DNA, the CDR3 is TGTGCCTGGAGTGTACGTGGTGCCCGGGAGTTCTTC. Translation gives CAWSVRGAREFF.

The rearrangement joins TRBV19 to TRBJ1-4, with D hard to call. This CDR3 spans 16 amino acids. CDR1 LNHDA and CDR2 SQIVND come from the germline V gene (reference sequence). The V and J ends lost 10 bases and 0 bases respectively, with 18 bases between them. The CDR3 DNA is TGTGCCAATACTCCGGGCCTAACCACAACTAATGAAAAACTGTTTTTT. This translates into CANTPGLTTTNEKLFF.

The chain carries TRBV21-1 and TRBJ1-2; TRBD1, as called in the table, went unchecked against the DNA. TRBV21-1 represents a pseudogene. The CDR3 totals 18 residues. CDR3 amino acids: CASSQGPGQALLHYGYTF. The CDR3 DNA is TGTGCCAGCAGCCAAGGCCCGGGACAGGCCCTACTACACTATGGCTACACCTTC.

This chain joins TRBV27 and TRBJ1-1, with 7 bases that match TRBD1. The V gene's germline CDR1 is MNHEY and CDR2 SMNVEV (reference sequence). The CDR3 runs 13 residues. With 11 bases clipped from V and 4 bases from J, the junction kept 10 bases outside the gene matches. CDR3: CASWGRGSTEAFF. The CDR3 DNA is TGTGCCTCCTGGGGCAGGGGGAGCACTGAAGCTTTCTTT.

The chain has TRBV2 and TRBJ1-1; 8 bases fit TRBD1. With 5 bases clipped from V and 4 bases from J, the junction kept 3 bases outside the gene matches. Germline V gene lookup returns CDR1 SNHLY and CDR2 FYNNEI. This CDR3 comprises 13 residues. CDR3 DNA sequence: TGTGCCAGCAGTAGACAGGGGCCCACTGAAGCTTTCTTT. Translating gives CASSRQGPTEAFF.

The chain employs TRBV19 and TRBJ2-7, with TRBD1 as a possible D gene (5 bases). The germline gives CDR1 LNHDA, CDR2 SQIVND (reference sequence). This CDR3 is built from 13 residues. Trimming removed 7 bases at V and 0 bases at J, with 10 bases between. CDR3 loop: CASTDRSSYEQYF. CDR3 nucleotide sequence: TGTGCCAGTACCGACAGAAGCTCCTACGAGCAGTACTTC.

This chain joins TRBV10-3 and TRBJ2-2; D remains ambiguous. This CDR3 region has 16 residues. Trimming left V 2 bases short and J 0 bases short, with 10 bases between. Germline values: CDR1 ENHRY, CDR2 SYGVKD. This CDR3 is CAISEKSTANTGELFF. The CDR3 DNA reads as TGTGCCATCAGTGAGAAAAGTACAGCGAACACCGGGGAGCTGTTTTTT.

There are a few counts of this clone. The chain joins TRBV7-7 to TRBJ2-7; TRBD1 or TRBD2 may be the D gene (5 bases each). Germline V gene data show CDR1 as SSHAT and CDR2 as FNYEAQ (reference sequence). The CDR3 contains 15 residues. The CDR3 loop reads CASSVGAESSYEQYF. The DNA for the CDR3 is TGTGCTAGCTCCGTCGGGGCGGAGAGCTCCTACGAGCAGTACTTC.

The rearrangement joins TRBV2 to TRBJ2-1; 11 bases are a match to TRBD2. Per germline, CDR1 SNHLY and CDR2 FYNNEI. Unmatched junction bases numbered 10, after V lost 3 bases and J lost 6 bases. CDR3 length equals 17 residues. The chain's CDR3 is CASSEASGRTLTNEQFF. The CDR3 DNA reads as TGTGCCAGCAGTGAGGCTAGCGGGAGGACCCTCACCAATGAGCAGTTCTTC.

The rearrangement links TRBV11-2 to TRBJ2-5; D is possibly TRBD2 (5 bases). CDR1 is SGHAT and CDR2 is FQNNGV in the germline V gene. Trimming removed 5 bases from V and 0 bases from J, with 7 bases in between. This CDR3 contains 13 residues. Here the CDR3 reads CASSPGNQETQYF. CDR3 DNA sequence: TGTGCCAGCAGCCCGGGGAACCAAGAGACCCAGTACTTC. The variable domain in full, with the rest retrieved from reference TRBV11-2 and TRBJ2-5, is EAGVAQSPRYKIIEKRQSVAFWCNPISGHATLYWYQQILGQGPKLLIQFQNNGVVDDSQLPKDRFSAERLKGVDSTLKIQPAKLEDSAVYLCASSPGNQETQYFGPGTRLLVL.

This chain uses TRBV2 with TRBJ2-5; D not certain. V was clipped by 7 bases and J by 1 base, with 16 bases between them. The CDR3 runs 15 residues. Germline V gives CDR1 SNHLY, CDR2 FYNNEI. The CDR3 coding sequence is TGTGCCAGCACCGGAGAGACATCCTTCCAAGAGACCCAGTACTTC. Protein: CASTGETSFQETQYF.

The DNA of the CDR3 is TGTGCCAGCTCATCGACAAACGTGGGAGAAAAACTGTTTTTT. Its protein product is CASSSTNVGEKLFF. The V call is TRBV18, the J call TRBJ1-4; no reliable D call. This CDR3 contains 14 residues. V shed 5 bases and J shed 8 bases, with 15 bases lying between them. Germline lookup yields CDR1 KGHSH and CDR2 LQKENI. Full variable domain (rest looked up from reference TRBV18 and TRBJ1-4): NAGVMQNPRHLVRRRGQEARLRCSPMKGHSHVYWYRQLPEEGLKFMVYLQKENIIDESGMPKERFSAEFPKEGPSILRIQQVVRGDSAAYFCASSSTNVGEKLFFGSGTQLSVL.

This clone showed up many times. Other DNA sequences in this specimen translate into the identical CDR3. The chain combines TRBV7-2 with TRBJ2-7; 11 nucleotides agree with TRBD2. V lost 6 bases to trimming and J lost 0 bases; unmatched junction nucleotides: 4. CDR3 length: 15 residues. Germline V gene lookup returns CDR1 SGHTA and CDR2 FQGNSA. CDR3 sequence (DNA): TGTGCCAGCAGTCTACTAGCGGGAGCCTCCTACGAGCAGTACTTC. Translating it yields CASSLLAGASYEQYF.

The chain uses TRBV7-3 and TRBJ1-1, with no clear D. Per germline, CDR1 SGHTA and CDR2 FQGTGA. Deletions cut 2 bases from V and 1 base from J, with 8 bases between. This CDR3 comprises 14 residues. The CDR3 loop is CASSLEGGNTEAFF. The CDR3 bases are TGTGCCAGCAGCTTAGAGGGCGGGAACACTGAAGCTTTCTTT.

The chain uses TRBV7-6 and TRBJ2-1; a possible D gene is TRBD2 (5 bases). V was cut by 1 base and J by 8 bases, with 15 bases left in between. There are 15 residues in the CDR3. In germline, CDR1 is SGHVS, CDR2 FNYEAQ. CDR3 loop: CASSLVSARGYEQFF. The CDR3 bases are TGTGCCAGCAGCTTAGTTTCGGCTAGAGGGTATGAGCAGTTCTTC.

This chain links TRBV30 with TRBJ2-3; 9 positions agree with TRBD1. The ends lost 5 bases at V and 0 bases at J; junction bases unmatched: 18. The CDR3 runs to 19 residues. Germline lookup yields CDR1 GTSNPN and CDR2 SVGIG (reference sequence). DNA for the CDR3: TGTGCCTGGGGTCGGAGTCCGACCGGGACAGGGCTTAGCACAGATACGCAGTATTTT. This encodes CAWGRSPTGTGLSTDTQYF.

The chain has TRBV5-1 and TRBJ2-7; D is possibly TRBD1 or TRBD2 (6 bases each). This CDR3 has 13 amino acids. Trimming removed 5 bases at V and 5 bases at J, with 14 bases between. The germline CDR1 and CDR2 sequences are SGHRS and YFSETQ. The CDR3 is CASSHGGGDEQYF. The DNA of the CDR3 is TGCGCCAGCAGTCACGGGGGCGGCGACGAGCAGTACTTC. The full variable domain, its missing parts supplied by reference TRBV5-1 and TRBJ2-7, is KAGVTQTPRYLIKTRGQQVTLSCSPISGHRSVSWYQQTPGQGLQFLFEYFSETQRNKGNFPGRFSGRQFSNSRSEMNVSTLELGDSALYLCASSHGGGDEQYFGPGTRLTVT.